These 20 T cell receptor beta chains were sequenced from one sample in a study of blood T cell repertoires in COVID-19. Clones were read by immunoSEQ multiplex PCR, and TCRdb kept only the in-frame ones, dropping some. Of 210,000 or so clones in the sample, 84% were seen once. Sequenced: peripheral blood. These receptors all come from a human donor in a cohort sampled during active COVID-19.

V usage is TRBV7-9 and J usage is TRBJ1-2; perhaps TRBD1 as D (5 bases). This CDR3 comprises 16 residues. The V end lost 5 bases, the J end lost 7 bases, and 23 bases lay between the germline ends. Per germline, CDR1 SEHNR and CDR2 FQNEAQ (reference sequence). In nucleotides, the CDR3 is TGTGCCAGCAGCGCAGAGGTAGGGGATAGGAGTGGTGGCTACACCTTC. Amino acid sequence: CASSAEVGDRSGGYTF.

This clone was recorded a few times. This rearrangement joins TRBV27 to TRBJ2-2; 7 bases match TRBD1. V lost 7 bases, J lost 2 bases, and 10 bases stayed unmatched. Germline assignment: CDR1 MNHEY and CDR2 SMNVEV (reference sequence). The CDR3 extends over 16 amino acids. DNA of the CDR3: TGTGCCAGCACGACAATGGACAGGATAAACACCGGGGAGCTGTTTTTT. It encodes CASTTMDRINTGELFF.

This clone was detected only once. The chain recombines TRBV3-1 (or the pseudogene TRBV3-2) with TRBJ1-3, with unresolved D. Trimming shortened V by 6 bases and J by 0 bases, and 9 bases separated the two germline ends. The CDR3 is 14 amino acids. Per germline, CDR1 LGHDT and CDR2 YNNKEL (reference sequence). CDR3 coding DNA: TGTGCCAGCAGTGAACAGAGCTCTGGAAACACCATATATTTT. It yields the protein CASSEQSSGNTIYF.

V gene TRBV7-8 combines with J gene TRBJ2-7; D is perhaps TRBD2 (6 bases). Germline CDR1 is SGHVS and CDR2 is FQNEAQ. The CDR3 runs 13 residues. Trimming removed 5 bases at V and 2 bases at J, with 10 bases between. CDR3 nucleotides: TGTGCCAGCAGCCGGGACTCCCCCTACGAGCAGTACTTC. Its translation: CASSRDSPYEQYF.

V gene TRBV19 combines with J gene TRBJ1-1, with TRBD1 matching 7 bases. Germline values: CDR1 LNHDA, CDR2 SQIVND (reference sequence). The CDR3 runs to 15 residues. J gave up 4 bases and V 3 bases, and 8 bases lay outside the gene matches. The CDR3 DNA reads TGTGCCAGTAGTATCAAGGGGGCGATCGGCACTGAAGCTTTCTTT. Residues: CASSIKGAIGTEAFF.

The chain joins TRBV27 to TRBJ1-1; 9 nucleotides line up with TRBD1. CDR3 length: 14 residues. J was trimmed by 7 bases and V by 5 bases; bases with no gene match: 8. Germline V gives CDR1 MNHEY, CDR2 SMNVEV (reference sequence). The CDR3 loop is CASSAGQGFNEAFF. The CDR3 DNA reads as TGTGCCAGCAGTGCGGGACAGGGATTCAATGAAGCTTTCTTT.

This sequence joins TRBV30 and TRBJ2-4; TRBD1 might be the D (6 bases). The V gene's germline CDR1 is GTSNPN and CDR2 SVGIG (reference sequence). V dropped 5 bases and J dropped 8 bases, with 16 bases sitting between them. CDR3 size: 13 residues. CDR3 sequence: CAWGKTGYDIQYF. The CDR3, as DNA: TGTGCCTGGGGCAAAACAGGGTACGACATTCAGTACTTC. The complete variable domain, with remaining parts taken from reference TRBV30 and TRBJ2-4, reads SQTIHQWPATLVQPVGSPLSLECTVEGTSNPNLYWYRQAAGRGLQLLFYSVGIGQISSEVPQNLSASRPQDRQFILSSKKLLLSDSGFYLCAWGKTGYDIQYFGAGTRLSVL.

The gene calls are TRBV2 and TRBJ1-2; maybe TRBD1 (5 bases). The CDR3 is 12 amino acids. V was shortened by 6 bases and J by 7 bases, with 12 bases between the two germline ends. The germline CDR1 and CDR2 sequences are SNHLY and FYNNEI. The CDR3, as DNA: TGTGCCAGCAGGCAGGGTCTTCCTGGCTACACCTTC. This gives the protein CASRQGLPGYTF.

The rearrangement joins TRBV19 to TRBJ2-4; TRBD2 aligns across 10 bases. There are 13 residues in the CDR3. Germline-derived CDR1 and CDR2 are LNHDA and SQIVND (reference sequence). Unmatched junction bases numbered 5, after V lost 7 bases and J lost 8 bases. For the CDR3, the DNA is TGTGCCAGTACTAGCGGGAGTTATGACATTCAGTACTTC. Its protein is CASTSGSYDIQYF.

The chain recombines TRBV7-3 with TRBJ2-3, with D perhaps matching TRBD2 (5 bases). Germline V CDR1 and CDR2: SGHTA, FQGTGA. The CDR3 loop spans 15 amino acids. V was pared by 5 bases and J by 5 bases, with 17 bases between. The chain's CDR3 is CASSNLRGHEDTQYF. The CDR3 DNA reads as TGTGCCAGCAGCAATCTCCGGGGTCATGAAGATACGCAGTATTTT.

The chain joins TRBV28 to TRBJ1-1; no clear D. Between the trimmed V and J ends, which lost 6 bases and 10 bases, there was a span of 18 bases. This CDR3 has 13 residues. Germline V gene sequence: CDR1 MDHEN, CDR2 SYDVKM. In DNA form, the CDR3 reads TGTGCCAGCAGCCCTAGGCCCCGGTGGGTAGCTTTCTTT. Amino acid sequence: CASSPRPRWVAFF.

The rearrangement uses TRBV6-5 and TRBJ1-2, with D hard to call. Germline CDR1 and CDR2: MNHEY and SVGAGI. The CDR3 length is 13 residues. V was clipped by 5 bases and J by 3 bases, with 10 bases between them. CDR3 amino acids: CASSMDGDYGYTF. Here the CDR3 DNA reads TGTGCCAGCAGTATGGACGGGGACTATGGCTACACCTTC.

On this clone: Other DNA sequences from this sample encode an identical CDR3 as well. The V gene is TRBV27, the J gene TRBJ2-1; maybe TRBD2 (6 bases). The germline gives CDR1 MNHEY, CDR2 SMNVEV (reference sequence). Trimming took off 2 bases at V and 8 bases at J, with 7 bases between the two ends. This CDR3 has 12 residues. The DNA for the CDR3 is TGTGCCAGCAGTTTAGGGGGGTATGAGCAGTTCTTC. It is translated as CASSLGGYEQFF.

This clone has just a few counts. This chain joins TRBV3-1 (or the pseudogene TRBV3-2) and TRBJ1-2; D remains unclear. Germline CDR1 is LGHDT and CDR2 is YNNKEL (reference sequence). V lost 2 bases to trimming and J lost 7 bases, with 8 bases between them. The CDR3 consists of 12 residues. The DNA of the CDR3 is TGTGCCAGCAGCCAAAGACTGGGTGGCTACACCTTC. Translating gives CASSQRLGGYTF.

The chain uses TRBV7-2 and TRBJ2-5; the D gene is possibly TRBD2 (5 bases). V was cut by 8 bases and J by 4 bases, with 14 bases left in between. The CDR3 extends over 13 amino acids. From germline, CDR1 is SGHTA and CDR2 FQGNSA. The CDR3 region has the DNA TGTGCCAGCCGATATGGACGGGGAGAGACCCAGTACTTC. It codes for CASRYGRGETQYF.

The rearrangement uses TRBV9 and TRBJ1-2, with 7 bases that match TRBD1. Germline CDR1 SGDLS, CDR2 YYNGEE. The CDR3 runs to 18 residues. With V trimmed by 3 bases and J by 4 bases, 18 bases remained unmatched. CDR3 sequence (DNA): TGTGCCAGCAGCGGCCGAACTAGACCGGGACAGCCATTCTATGGCTACACCTTC. This codes for CASSGRTRPGQPFYGYTF.

V usage is TRBV4-1 and J usage is TRBJ1-1; the D gene is possibly TRBD1 (5 bases). Looked up from germline, CDR1 is MGHRA and CDR2 is YSYEKL. CDR3 length equals 18 residues. Trimming cost V 4 bases and J 0 bases, with 21 bases left between them. The CDR3 is CASSREGRDRVMNTEAFF. The CDR3 DNA follows: TGCGCCAGCAGCCGGGAGGGCAGGGATCGAGTGATGAACACTGAAGCTTTCTTT.

In its sample, this clone was seen once. Compared with germline, one end of the junction differs, possibly owing to a read error. The rearrangement uses TRBV28 and TRBJ2-7, with D unresolved. CDR1 and CDR2 from the germline V gene are MDHEN and SYDVKM. The CDR3 has 12 residues. The CDR3: CATQTTSNEQYF. The CDR3 DNA sequence: TGTGCCACCCAGACAACCTCCAACGAGCAGTACTTC. Variable domain in full (rest from reference TRBV28 and TRBJ2-7): DVKVTQSSRYLVKRTGEKVFLECVQDMDHENMFWYRQDPGLGLRLIYFSYDVKMKEKGDIPEGYSVSREKKERFSLILESASTNQTSMYLCATQTTSNEQYFGPGTRLTVT.

The rearrangement uses TRBV6-5 and TRBJ2-5; TRBD1 might be the D (6 bases). V lost 9 bases and J lost 5, with 13 bases in between. The V gene's germline CDR1 is MNHEY and CDR2 SVGAGI. This CDR3 comprises 12 residues. In DNA, the CDR3 is TGTGCCAGTCAGGGGATCTTGGAGACCCAGTACTTC. This encodes CASQGILETQYF.

The V call is TRBV10-3, the J call TRBJ2-4; 8 nucleotides agree with TRBD2. With 7 bases clipped from V and 0 bases from J, the junction kept 17 bases outside the gene matches. This CDR3 is 19 amino acids long. Germline values: CDR1 ENHRY, CDR2 SYGVKD. Here the CDR3 reads CAIKGGTRVDGLAKNIQYF. The CDR3 region has the DNA TGTGCCATCAAAGGGGGGACTAGGGTGGATGGCTTAGCCAAAAACATTCAGTACTTC.